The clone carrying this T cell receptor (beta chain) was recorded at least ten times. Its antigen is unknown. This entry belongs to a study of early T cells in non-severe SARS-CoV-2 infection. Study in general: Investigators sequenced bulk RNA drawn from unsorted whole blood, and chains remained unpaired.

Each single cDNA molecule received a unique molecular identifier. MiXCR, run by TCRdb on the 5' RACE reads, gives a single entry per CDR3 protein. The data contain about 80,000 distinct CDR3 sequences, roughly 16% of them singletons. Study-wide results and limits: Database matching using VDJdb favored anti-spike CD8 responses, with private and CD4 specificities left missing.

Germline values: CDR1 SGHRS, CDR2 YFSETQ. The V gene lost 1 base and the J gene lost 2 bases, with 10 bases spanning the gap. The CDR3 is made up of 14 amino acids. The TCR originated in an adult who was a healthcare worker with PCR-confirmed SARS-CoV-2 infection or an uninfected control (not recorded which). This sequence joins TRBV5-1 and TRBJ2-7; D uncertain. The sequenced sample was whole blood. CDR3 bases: TGCGCCAGCAGCTTGTGGGAAAACACCTACGAGCAGTACTTC. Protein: CASSLWENTYEQYF.